The 18 T cell receptor beta chains below were found in one sample sequenced in a study of OX40 agonist ivuxolimab in advanced cancers. Profiled with immunoSEQ multiplex PCR; TCRdb holds only in-frame clones, not every one. Of 65,000 to 80,000 clones listed, 86% were seen once; the top ten hold 0.76%. The starting material was CD4+ or CD8+ T cells sorted from blood, obtained in a trial of the OX40 agonist ivuxolimab. The receptor set was obtained from an adult with an advanced solid tumor such as melanoma, head and neck, liver or kidney cancer.

This chain joins TRBV6-5 and TRBJ1-6; 9 nucleotides align to TRBD1. Germline V CDR1 and CDR2: MNHEY, SVGAGI. Unmatched junction bases numbered 7, after V lost 6 bases and J lost 7 bases. This CDR3 has 15 residues. This chain's CDR3 is CASRANRGQNSPLHF. In DNA form, the CDR3 reads TGTGCCAGCAGAGCCAACAGGGGGCAGAATTCACCCCTCCACTTT.

This clone was counted a few times. The rearrangement links TRBV28 to TRBJ1-2; 7 bases align to TRBD1. J gave up 8 bases and V 11 bases, and 17 bases lay outside the gene matches. CDR3 length equals 14 residues. Germline V gene sequence: CDR1 MDHEN, CDR2 SYDVKM. The CDR3 sequence: CALGLLGAGGGYTF. DNA for the CDR3: TGTGCCTTAGGACTTCTCGGGGCAGGGGGAGGCTACACCTTC.

V and J are TRBV5-1 and TRBJ2-3; a possible D gene is TRBD1 (5 bases). CDR1 SGHRS and CDR2 YFSETQ come from the germline V gene. V lost 0 bases and J 0 bases, leaving 11 bases between the germline ends. There are 16 residues in the CDR3. In DNA form, the CDR3 reads TGCGCCAGCAGCTTGGAGGGGCAGGGTAGCACAGATACGCAGTATTTT. It codes for CASSLEGQGSTDTQYF.

This rearrangement joins TRBV19 to TRBJ2-2, with D unresolved. The CDR3 loop spans 12 amino acids. Trimming removed 5 bases at V and 5 bases at J, with 6 bases between. The germline V gene has CDR1 LNHDA and CDR2 SQIVND (reference sequence). The CDR3 region is CASSRRTGELFF. The CDR3 DNA follows: TGTGCCAGTAGTCGGCGGACCGGGGAGCTGTTTTTT.

This clone occurred once. The chain's CDR3 is CASSPTFRSGGVYNEQFF. In DNA form, the CDR3 reads TGTGCCAGCAGCCCTACTTTTCGTAGCGGGGGGGTGTACAATGAGCAGTTCTTC. The chain carries TRBV11-2 and TRBJ2-1, with 11 bases fitting TRBD2. Germline assignment: CDR1 SGHAT and CDR2 FQNNGV. Losses at the gene ends were 5 bases for V and 4 bases for J; bases not matched to a gene: 13. The CDR3 contains 18 residues. Supplemented by reference TRBV11-2 and TRBJ2-1, the full variable domain reads EAGVAQSPRYKIIEKRQSVAFWCNPISGHATLYWYQQILGQGPKLLIQFQNNGVVDDSQLPKDRFSAERLKGVDSTLKIQPAKLEDSAVYLCASSPTFRSGGVYNEQFFGPGTRLTVL.

The chain links TRBV25-1 to TRBJ1-4; no clear D gene. The CDR3 is made up of 14 amino acids. Germline CDR1 reads MGHDK; CDR2 reads SYGVNS. Trimming pared 6 bases from V and 8 bases from J, leaving 16 bases between. The CDR3 is CASSAPPVGEKLFF. CDR3 bases: TGTGCCAGCAGCGCTCCCCCCGTAGGGGAAAAACTGTTTTTT. The full variable domain, its missing parts supplied by reference TRBV25-1 and TRBJ1-4, is EADIYQTPRYLVIGTGKKITLECSQTMGHDKMYWYQQDPGMELHLIHYSYGVNSTEKGDLSSESTVSRIRTEHFPLTLESARPSHTSQYLCASSAPPVGEKLFFGSGTQLSVL.

A single count supports this clone. The chain uses TRBV2 and TRBJ1-3, with a possible D match to TRBD1 (6 bases). The CDR3 runs to 14 residues. Germline CDR1 is SNHLY and CDR2 is FYNNEI. The V end lost 5 bases, the J end lost 9 bases, and 17 bases lay between the germline ends. The CDR3 bases are TGTGCCAGCAGTCCCGGGGGCCGGGGTGGCACCATATATTTT. It codes for CASSPGGRGGTIYF.

The V gene is TRBV28, the J gene TRBJ2-5; the match to TRBD2 covers 9 bases. This CDR3 region has 18 residues. Germline lookup yields CDR1 MDHEN and CDR2 SYDVKM. Trimming cost V 5 bases and J 1 base; bases outside gene matches: 14. The CDR3: CASSGETGSGGPQETQYF. The CDR3 region has the DNA TGTGCCAGCAGTGGCGAAACGGGTAGCGGGGGACCCCAAGAGACCCAGTACTTC.

This clone was detected once. V gene TRBV2 combines with J gene TRBJ1-2; D is uncertain. Germline lookup yields CDR1 SNHLY and CDR2 FYNNEI. Trimming shortened V by 3 bases and J by 3 bases, and 11 bases separated the two germline ends. This CDR3 has 14 residues. The CDR3 DNA reads TGTGCCAGCAGTGACCTGCCGACCGACTATGGCTACACCTTC. It translates to CASSDLPTDYGYTF.

CDR3 loop: CAWRTQGANEKLFF. In DNA, the CDR3 is TGTGCCTGGAGAACGCAGGGTGCTAATGAAAAACTGTTTTTT. The rearrangement uses TRBV30 and TRBJ1-4; weak D call: TRBD1 (5 bases). CDR3 length: 14 amino acids. V lost 3 bases and J 3 bases, leaving 11 bases between the germline ends. Germline CDR1 and CDR2: GTSNPN and SVGIG (reference sequence).

This chain joins TRBV19 and TRBJ2-5; TRBD2 matches at 14 bases. CDR3 length: 15 amino acids. Trimming took 4 bases from V and 3 from J; bases not matched to a gene: 1. Germline lookup yields CDR1 LNHDA and CDR2 SQIVND (reference sequence). The CDR3 DNA reads as TGTGCCAGTAGTAGGGGACTAGCGGGGGAAGAGACCCAGTACTTC. Encoded protein: CASSRGLAGEETQYF.

This chain connects TRBV5-1 to TRBJ2-3, with 14 bases that match TRBD2. Germline CDR1 is SGHRS and CDR2 is YFSETQ. The CDR3 has 16 amino acids. Trimming cost V 3 bases and J 4 bases; bases outside gene matches: 4. CDR3 nucleotides: TGCGCCAGCAGCTCCCCGACTAGCGGGGGGGCAGATACGCAGTATTTT. Encoded protein: CASSSPTSGGADTQYF.

The chain uses TRBV27 and TRBJ2-2, with TRBD2 matching 9 bases. V was clipped by 0 bases and J by 1 base; unmatched bases: 6. There are 18 residues in the CDR3. CDR1 and CDR2 from the germline V gene are MNHEY and SMNVEV (reference sequence). The CDR3 protein is CASSLSLRTSVNTGELFF. In DNA, the CDR3 is TGTGCCAGCAGTTTATCCCTACGGACTAGCGTGAACACCGGGGAGCTGTTTTTT.

Written as DNA, the CDR3 is TGTGCCACCAGCAGACGTCGGACTGAAGCTTTCTTT. This codes for CATSRRRTEAFF. V and J are TRBV15 and TRBJ1-1, with unresolved D. The V gene lost 2 bases and the J gene lost 5 bases, with 6 bases spanning the gap. Germline values: CDR1 LNHNV, CDR2 YYDKDF (reference sequence). The CDR3 is 12 amino acids.

This sequence joins TRBV11-1 and TRBJ2-7, with D possibly being TRBD1 (6 bases). CDR3 length equals 14 residues. V was pared by 2 bases and J by 3 bases, with 11 bases between. Germline CDR1 SGHAT, CDR2 FQDESV (reference sequence). The CDR3 region is CASSLLDRVYEQYF. CDR3 in DNA: TGTGCCAGCAGCTTACTGGACAGAGTCTACGAGCAGTACTTC.

The chain employs TRBV5-1 and TRBJ1-2; 9 bases map to TRBD1. This CDR3 has 13 residues. Unmatched junction bases numbered 2, after V lost 4 bases and J lost 4 bases. Germline values: CDR1 SGHRS, CDR2 YFSETQ. CDR3 DNA sequence: TGCGCCAGCAGCCCGGGACAGGGCTATGGCTACACCTTC. Translating gives CASSPGQGYGYTF.

The chain uses TRBV25-1 and TRBJ2-1, with 12 positions matching TRBD2. The CDR3 has 16 residues. Per the germline V gene, CDR1 is MGHDK and CDR2 is SYGVNS. V trimming: 4 bases; J trimming: 8 bases; junction bases outside the gene matches: 9. In nucleotides, the CDR3 is TGTGCCAGCAGTGCTAGCGGGAGGGCCACTCGGGATGAGCAGTTCTTC. Translating it yields CASSASGRATRDEQFF. The full variable domain, rest sourced from reference TRBV25-1 and TRBJ2-1, is EADIYQTPRYLVIGTGKKITLECSQTMGHDKMYWYQQDPGMELHLIHYSYGVNSTEKGDLSSESTVSRIRTEHFPLTLESARPSHTSQYLCASSASGRATRDEQFFGPGTRLTVL.

The chain uses TRBV4-1 and TRBJ1-4; D not certain. The CDR3 totals 15 residues. Trimming removed 4 bases from V and 8 bases from J, with 17 bases in between. Germline V lookup: CDR1 MGHRA, CDR2 YSYEKL. The CDR3 region is CASSRPGMKGEKLFF. For the CDR3, the DNA is TGCGCCAGCAGCCGACCGGGGATGAAAGGCGAAAAACTGTTTTTT.